This paragraph covers one T cell receptor beta chain sequence. The data were obtained in a study of blood T cell repertoires in COVID-19. As for the study in general: Some COVID-19 samples were acute and others convalescent; all came from the United States, Italy and Spain. T cells, B-cell-depleted T cells, or PBMCs supplied cDNA or gDNA.

Per the original data handling: Amplification with reference gene primers provided the estimates of nucleated cell counts. Method: immunoSEQ multiplex PCR; TCRdb's copy keeps in-frame clones and lacks some. The V and J calls and clone size are taken from that table; D and trimming were inferred from the DNA. Among tens of thousands of clones listed, roughly 85% were seen once. The germline V gene encodes CDR1 MDHEN and CDR2 SYDVKM. Trimming cost V 0 bases and J 8 bases, with 10 bases left between them. The CDR3 totals 13 residues. This sequence was found in a man older than 75 with acute or convalescent COVID-19. The sequenced material came from peripheral blood. V is TRBV28 and J is TRBJ1-2; no firm D call. The CDR3 DNA is TGTGCCAGCAGTTTATGGGGTTTGGAGGGCTACACCTTC. Translation gives CASSLWGLEGYTF.